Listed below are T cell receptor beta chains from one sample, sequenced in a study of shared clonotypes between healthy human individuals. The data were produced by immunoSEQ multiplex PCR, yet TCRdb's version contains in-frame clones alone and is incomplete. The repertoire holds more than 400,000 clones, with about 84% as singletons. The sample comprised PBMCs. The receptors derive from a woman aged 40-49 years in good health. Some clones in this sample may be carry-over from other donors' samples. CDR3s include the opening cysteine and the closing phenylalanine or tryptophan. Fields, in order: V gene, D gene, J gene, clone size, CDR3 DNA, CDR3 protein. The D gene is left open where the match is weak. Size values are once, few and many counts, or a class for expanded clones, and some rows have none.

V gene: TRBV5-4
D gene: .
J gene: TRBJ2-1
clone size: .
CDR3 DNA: TGTGCCAGCAGCACGGGACAAGTAATCAATGAGCAGTTCTTC
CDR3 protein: CASSTGQVINEQFF

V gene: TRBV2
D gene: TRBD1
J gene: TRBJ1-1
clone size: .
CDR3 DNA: TGTGCCAGCAGTGTGACAGGGGTCGGCACTGAAGCTTTCTTT
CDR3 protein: CASSVTGVGTEAFF

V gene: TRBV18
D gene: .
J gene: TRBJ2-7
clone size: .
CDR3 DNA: TGTGCCAGCTCAACCCAGGGTCCGGGCGAGCAGTACTTC
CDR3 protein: CASSTQGPGEQYF

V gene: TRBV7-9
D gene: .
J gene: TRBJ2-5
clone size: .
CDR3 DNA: TGTGCCAGCAGCCCCCTGGAACGGTTAGAGGGGACCCAGTACTTC
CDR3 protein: CASSPLERLEGTQYF

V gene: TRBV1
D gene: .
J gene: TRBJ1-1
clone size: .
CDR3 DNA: TGCACCAGCAGCCAAGTAGGCGATGCTGAAGCTTTCTTT
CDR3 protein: CTSSQVGDAEAFF

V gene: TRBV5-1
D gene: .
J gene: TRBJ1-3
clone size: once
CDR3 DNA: TGCGCCAGCAGCTTGGCCCGGGGAACTGGAAACACCATATATTTT
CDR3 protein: CASSLARGTGNTIYF

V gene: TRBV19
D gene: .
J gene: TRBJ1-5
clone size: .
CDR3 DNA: TGTGCCAGTAGTGAACAGGGAAATCAGCCCCAGCATTTT
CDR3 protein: CASSEQGNQPQHF

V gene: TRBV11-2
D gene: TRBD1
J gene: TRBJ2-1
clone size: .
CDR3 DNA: TGTGCCAGCAGCTCGTCCGGGACAGGGGGCTGGAATGAGCAGTTCTTC
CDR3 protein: CASSSSGTGGWNEQFF

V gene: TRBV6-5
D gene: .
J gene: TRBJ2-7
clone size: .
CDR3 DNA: TGTGCCAGCAGAGCCGGTCGGTTCTACGAGCAGTACTTC
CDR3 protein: CASRAGRFYEQYF

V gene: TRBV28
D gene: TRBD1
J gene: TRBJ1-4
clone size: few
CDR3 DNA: TGTGCCAGCAACACGGGACAGGAACTGTTTTTT
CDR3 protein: CASNTGQELFF

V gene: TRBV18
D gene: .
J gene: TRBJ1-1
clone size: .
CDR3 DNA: TGTGCCAGCTCACCCACACTCCAACGATTCAGCGAAACCGAAGCTTTCTTT
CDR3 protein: CASSPTLQRFSETEAFF

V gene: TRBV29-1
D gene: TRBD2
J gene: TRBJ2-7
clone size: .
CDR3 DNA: TGCAGCGTTGTGGGGGGGTTCTCCTACGAGCAGTACTTC
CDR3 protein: CSVVGGFSYEQYF

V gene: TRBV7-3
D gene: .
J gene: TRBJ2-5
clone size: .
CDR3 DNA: TGTGCCAGCAGCTTAATTGGGGGGCCCGAATTGGAGACCCAGTACTTC
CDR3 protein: CASSLIGGPELETQYF

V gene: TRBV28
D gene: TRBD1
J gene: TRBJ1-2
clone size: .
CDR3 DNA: TGTGCCAGCTTGGACAGGGGAGATGGCTACACCTTC
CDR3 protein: CASLDRGDGYTF

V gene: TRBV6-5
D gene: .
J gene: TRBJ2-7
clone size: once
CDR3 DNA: TGTGCCAGCAGTAAACCAGGACGGAGCTCCTACGAGCAGTACTTC
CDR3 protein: CASSKPGRSSYEQYF

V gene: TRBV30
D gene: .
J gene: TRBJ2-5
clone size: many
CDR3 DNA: TGTGCCTGGAGTGTATTGGGAGAGACCCAGTACTTC
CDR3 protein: CAWSVLGETQYF

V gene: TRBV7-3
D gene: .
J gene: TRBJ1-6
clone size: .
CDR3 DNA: TGTGCCAGCAGCACCGAGGGTAATTCACCCCTCCACTTT
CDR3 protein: CASSTEGNSPLHF

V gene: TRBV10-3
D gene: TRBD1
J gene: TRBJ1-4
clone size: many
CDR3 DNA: TGTGCCATCAGTCTCGGTTCAACAGGGGGAAATGAAAAACTGTTTTTT
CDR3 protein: CAISLGSTGGNEKLFF

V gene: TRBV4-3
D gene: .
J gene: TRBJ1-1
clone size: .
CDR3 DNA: TGCGCCAGCAGCCAAAGGGGAGCGGGGAGAGCTTTCTTT
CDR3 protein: CASSQRGAGRAFF

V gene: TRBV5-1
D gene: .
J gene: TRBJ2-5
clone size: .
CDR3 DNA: TGCGCCAGCAGTTTCAGGGAGAGGATGCAGACCCAGTACTTC
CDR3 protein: CASSFRERMQTQYF

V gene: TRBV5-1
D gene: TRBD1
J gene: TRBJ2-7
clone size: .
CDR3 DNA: TGCGCCAGCAGCGGACAGGGGGCAGGGGAGCAGTACTTC
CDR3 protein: CASSGQGAGEQYF

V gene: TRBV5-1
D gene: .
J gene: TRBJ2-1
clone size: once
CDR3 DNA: TGCGCCAGCAGTTTGTCACAACACAATGAGCAGTTCTTC
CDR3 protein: CASSLSQHNEQFF

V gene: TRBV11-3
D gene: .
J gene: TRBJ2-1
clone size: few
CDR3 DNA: TGTGCCAGCAGCCAATCTAATGCGGGTGAGCAGTTCTTC
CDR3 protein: CASSQSNAGEQFF

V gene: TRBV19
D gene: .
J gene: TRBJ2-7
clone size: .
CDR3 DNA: TGTGCCAGTAGTAACCGGGGCGCAACCTACGAGCAGTACTTC
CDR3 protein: CASSNRGATYEQYF

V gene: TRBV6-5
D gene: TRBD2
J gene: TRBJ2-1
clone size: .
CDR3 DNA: TGTGCCAGCAGTTACGGGACTAGCGATTACAATGAGCAGTTCTTC
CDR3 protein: CASSYGTSDYNEQFF

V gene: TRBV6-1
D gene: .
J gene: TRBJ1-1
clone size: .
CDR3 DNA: TGTGCCAGCAGTGGACTTAACACTGAAGCTTTCTTT
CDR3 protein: CASSGLNTEAFF

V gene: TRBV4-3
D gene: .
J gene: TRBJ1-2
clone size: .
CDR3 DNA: TGCGCCAGCAGCCAGACAAGAAGGTTTTTGCAACTTAACTATGGCTACACCTTC
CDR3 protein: CASSQTRRFLQLNYGYTF

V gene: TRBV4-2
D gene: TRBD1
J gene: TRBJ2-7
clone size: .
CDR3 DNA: TGTGCCAGCAGCCAAGAGGGACAGATTATTTCCTACGAGCAGTACTTC
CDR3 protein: CASSQEGQIISYEQYF

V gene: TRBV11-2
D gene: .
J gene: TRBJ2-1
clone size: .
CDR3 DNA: TGTGCCAGCAGCGCACCGGGACTCAAAATCTTCTTC
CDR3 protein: CASSAPGLKIFF

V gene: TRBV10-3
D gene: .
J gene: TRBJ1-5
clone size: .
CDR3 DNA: TGTGCCATCAATTCAGAGGGCCATAGCAATCAGCCCCAGCATTTT
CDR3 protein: CAINSEGHSNQPQHF

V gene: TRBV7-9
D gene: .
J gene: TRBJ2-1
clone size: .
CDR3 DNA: TGTGCCAGCACAAATGTGGTAGATGAGCAGTTCTTC
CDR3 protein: CASTNVVDEQFF

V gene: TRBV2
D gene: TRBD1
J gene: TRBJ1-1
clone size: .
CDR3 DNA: TGTGCCACCGGGAGATCGACAGGGGGCACTGAAGCTTTCTTT
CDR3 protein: CATGRSTGGTEAFF

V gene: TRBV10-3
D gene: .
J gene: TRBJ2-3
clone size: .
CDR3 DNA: TGTGCCATCAGTTCCTTGGCGTGGGCAGATACGCAGTATTTT
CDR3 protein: CAISSLAWADTQYF

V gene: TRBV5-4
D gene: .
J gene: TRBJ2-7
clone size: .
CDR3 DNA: TGTGCCAGCAGCCTCGACCCAAGCTCCTACGAGCAGTACTTC
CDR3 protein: CASSLDPSSYEQYF

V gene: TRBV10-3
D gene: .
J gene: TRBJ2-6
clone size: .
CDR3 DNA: TGTGCCATCAGTGGTTCTGGGGCCAACGTCCTGACTTTC
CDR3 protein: CAISGSGANVLTF

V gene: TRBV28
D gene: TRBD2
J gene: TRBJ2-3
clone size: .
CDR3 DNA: TGTGCCAGCAGTTTATTGGCTAGCGGGAGAACTGCAGATACGCAGTATTTT
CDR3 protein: CASSLLASGRTADTQYF